The clone carrying this T cell receptor (beta chain) turned up a few times. What it binds is not known. Primers used in a second PCR of about 7 to 12 cycles were a sample-barcoded 5' primer and a J-beta primer mix. TCRdb fed the 5' RACE reads into MiXCR, producing one record per CDR3 protein. The sample has approximately 780,000 distinct CDR3 sequences; roughly 24% are singletons. This entry belongs to a study of blood T cells in healthy people across ages. The germline V gene has CDR1 MNHEY and CDR2 SMNVEV (reference sequence). V was pared by 6 bases and J by 5 bases, with 7 bases of the junction left unmatched. This CDR3 is built from 15 residues. Study-level results: Significant beta diversity loss was already apparent by age roughly 44, declining roughly linearly.

This sample was also put to use in a study of T cells of mothers and their children. Per that paper: Each 15 ul cDNA reaction used approximately 1.6 ug RNA; all RNA was used. T cell clones that were persistent and microchimeric went undetected.

The specimen sequenced was blood. The TCR sequence derives from a boy younger than 18 in good health. V usage is TRBV27 and J usage is TRBJ2-2; 9 bases fit TRBD1. The DNA for the CDR3 is TGTGCCAGCAGACCTGGGACAGGGAGAACCGGGGAGCTGTTTTTT. Protein sequence: CASRPGTGRTGELFF.